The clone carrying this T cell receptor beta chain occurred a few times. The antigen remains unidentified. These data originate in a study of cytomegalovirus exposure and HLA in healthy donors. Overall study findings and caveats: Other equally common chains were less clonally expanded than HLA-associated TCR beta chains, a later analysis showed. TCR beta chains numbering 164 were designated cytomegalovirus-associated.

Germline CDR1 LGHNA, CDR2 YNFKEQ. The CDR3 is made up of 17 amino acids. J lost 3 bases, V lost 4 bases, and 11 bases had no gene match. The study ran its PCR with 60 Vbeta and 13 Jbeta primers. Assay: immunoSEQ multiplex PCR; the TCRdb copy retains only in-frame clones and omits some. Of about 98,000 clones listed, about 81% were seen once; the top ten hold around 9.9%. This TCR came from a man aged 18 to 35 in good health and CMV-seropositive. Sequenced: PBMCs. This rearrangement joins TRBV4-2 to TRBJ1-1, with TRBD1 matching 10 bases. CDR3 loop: CASSPLGTGASDTEAFF. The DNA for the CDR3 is TGTGCCAGCAGCCCGTTGGGGACAGGGGCCTCCGACACTGAAGCTTTCTTT.